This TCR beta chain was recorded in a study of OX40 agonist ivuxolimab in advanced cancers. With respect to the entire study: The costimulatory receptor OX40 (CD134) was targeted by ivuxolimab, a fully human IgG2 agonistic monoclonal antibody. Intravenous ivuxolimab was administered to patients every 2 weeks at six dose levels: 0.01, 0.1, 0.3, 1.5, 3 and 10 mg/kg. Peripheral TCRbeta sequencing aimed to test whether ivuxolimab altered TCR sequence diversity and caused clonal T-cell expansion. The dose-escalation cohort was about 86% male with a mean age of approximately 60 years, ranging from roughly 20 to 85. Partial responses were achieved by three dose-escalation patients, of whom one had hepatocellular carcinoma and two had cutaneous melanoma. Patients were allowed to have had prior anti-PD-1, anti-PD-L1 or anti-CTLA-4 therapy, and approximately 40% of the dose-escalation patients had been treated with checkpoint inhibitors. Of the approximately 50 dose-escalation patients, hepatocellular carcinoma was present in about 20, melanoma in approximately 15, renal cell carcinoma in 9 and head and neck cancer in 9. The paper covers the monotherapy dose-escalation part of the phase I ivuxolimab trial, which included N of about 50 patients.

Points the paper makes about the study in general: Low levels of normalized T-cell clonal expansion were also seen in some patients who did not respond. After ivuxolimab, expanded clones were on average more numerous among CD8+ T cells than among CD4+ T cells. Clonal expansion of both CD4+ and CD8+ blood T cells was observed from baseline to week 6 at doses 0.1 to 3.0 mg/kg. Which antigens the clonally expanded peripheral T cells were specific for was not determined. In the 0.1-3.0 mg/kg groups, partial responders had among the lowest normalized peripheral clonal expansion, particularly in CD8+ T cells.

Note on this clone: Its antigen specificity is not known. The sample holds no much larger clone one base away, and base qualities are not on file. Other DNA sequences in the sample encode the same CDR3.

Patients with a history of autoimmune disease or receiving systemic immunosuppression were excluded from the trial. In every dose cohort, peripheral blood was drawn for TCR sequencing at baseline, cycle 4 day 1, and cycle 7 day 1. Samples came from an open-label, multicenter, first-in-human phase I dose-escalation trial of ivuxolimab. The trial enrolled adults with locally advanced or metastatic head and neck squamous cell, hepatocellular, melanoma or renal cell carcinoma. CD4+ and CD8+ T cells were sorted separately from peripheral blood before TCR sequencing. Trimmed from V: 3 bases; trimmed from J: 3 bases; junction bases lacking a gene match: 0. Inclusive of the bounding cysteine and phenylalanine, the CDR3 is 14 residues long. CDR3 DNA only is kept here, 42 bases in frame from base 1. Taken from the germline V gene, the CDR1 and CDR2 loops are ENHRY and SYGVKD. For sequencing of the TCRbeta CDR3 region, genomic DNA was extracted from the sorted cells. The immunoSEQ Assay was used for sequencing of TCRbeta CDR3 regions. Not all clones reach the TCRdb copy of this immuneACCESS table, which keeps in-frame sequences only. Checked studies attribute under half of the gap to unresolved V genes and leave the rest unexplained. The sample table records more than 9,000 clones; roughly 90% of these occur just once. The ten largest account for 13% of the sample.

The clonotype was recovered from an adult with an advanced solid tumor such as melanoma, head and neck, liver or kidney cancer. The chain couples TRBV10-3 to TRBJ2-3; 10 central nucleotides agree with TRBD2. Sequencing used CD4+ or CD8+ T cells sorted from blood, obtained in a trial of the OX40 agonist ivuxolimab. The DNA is TGTGCCATCAGTGAAGCGGGGGGGACAGATACGCAGTATTTT. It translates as CAISEAGGTDTQYF.